The 7 T cell receptor beta chains below come from one sample, sequenced in a study of control samples from healthy donors and cancer patients. The method was immunoSEQ multiplex PCR; TCRdb's version includes in-frame clones alone and lacks a portion of them. The sample contains 100,000 to 150,000 clones, over 75% of which appear only once. The sample was blood. The receptors were sampled from a man aged 60 to 75 in good health.

The V call is TRBV7-2, the J call TRBJ2-3; TRBD2 agrees at 7 bases. V shed 2 bases and J 4 bases; nucleotides not matched to a gene: 3. The CDR3 runs 14 residues. Germline assignment: CDR1 SGHTA and CDR2 FQGNSA. This chain's CDR3 is CASSLLGGSDTQYF. The DNA of the CDR3 is TGTGCCAGCAGCTTACTCGGGGGGTCAGATACGCAGTATTTT.

This sequence joins TRBV24-1 and TRBJ2-7; tentative D call: TRBD1 (6 bases). V lost 3 bases, J lost 2 bases, and 10 bases lay in between. The length of the CDR3 is 14 residues. From germline, CDR1 is KGHDR and CDR2 SFDVKD. The CDR3, as DNA: TGTGCCACCAGTGATGGACAGCCAGCCTACGAGCAGTACTTC. This gives the protein CATSDGQPAYEQYF.

J is TRBJ1-6 and V is TRBV18; D may be TRBD1 (5 bases). The germline gives CDR1 KGHSH, CDR2 LQKENI. With 3 bases removed from V and 8 bases from J, the gap between germline ends came to 8 bases. This CDR3 spans 13 amino acids. The CDR3, as DNA: TGTGCCAGCTCACCTACACAGGATTCACCCCTCCACTTT. Protein sequence: CASSPTQDSPLHF.

The chain is built from TRBV4-1 and TRBJ1-3; D perhaps matches TRBD1 (6 bases). The CDR3 length is 16 residues. With 4 bases removed from V and 0 bases from J, the gap between germline ends came to 13 bases. The V gene's germline CDR1 is MGHRA and CDR2 YSYEKL. For the CDR3, the DNA is TGCGCCAGCAGCCTGTCGGACAGCTTCTCTGGAAACACCATATATTTT. Translation gives CASSLSDSFSGNTIYF.

This clone appeared a single time. The V and J genes are TRBV7-5 and TRBJ1-4; no DNA check was done on the table's D call, TRBD1. TRBV7-5 is labeled a pseudogene. The CDR3 covers 14 residues. This CDR3 reads CARSCGQFNEKLFF. Written as DNA, the CDR3 is TGTGCCAGAAGCTGTGGACAGTTTAATGAAAAACTGTTTTTT.

The rearrangement links TRBV15 to TRBJ1-2; D is unclear. The V end lost 0 bases, the J end lost 4 bases, and 12 bases lay between the germline ends. The CDR3 spans 15 residues. The germline gives CDR1 LNHNV, CDR2 YYDKDF (reference sequence). The CDR3 nucleotides read TGTGCCACCAGCAGAGATCTCCGGAGCCTCTATGGCTACACCTTC. It yields the protein CATSRDLRSLYGYTF.

The chain combines TRBV18 with TRBJ2-7; 9 bases are a match to TRBD1. CDR3 size: 17 residues. V was pared by 4 bases and J by 4 bases, with 14 bases of the junction left unmatched. Germline V gene data show CDR1 as KGHSH and CDR2 as LQKENI. The CDR3 sequence is CASSQRIGTGISYEQYF. CDR3 coding DNA: TGTGCCAGCTCACAACGGATTGGGACAGGGATCTCGTACGAGCAGTACTTC.